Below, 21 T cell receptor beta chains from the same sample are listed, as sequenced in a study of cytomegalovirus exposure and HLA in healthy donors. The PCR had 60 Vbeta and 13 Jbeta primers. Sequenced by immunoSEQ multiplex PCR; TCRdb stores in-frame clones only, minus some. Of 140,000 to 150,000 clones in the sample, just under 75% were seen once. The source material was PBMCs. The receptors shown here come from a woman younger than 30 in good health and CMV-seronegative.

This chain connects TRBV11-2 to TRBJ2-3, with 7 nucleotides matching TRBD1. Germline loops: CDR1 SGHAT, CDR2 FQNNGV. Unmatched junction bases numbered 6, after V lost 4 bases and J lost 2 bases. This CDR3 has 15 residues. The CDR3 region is CASSSGQTFTDTQYF. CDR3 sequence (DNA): TGTGCCAGCAGCTCGGGACAGACCTTCACAGATACGCAGTATTTT. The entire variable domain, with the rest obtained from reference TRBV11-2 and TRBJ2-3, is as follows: EAGVAQSPRYKIIEKRQSVAFWCNPISGHATLYWYQQILGQGPKLLIQFQNNGVVDDSQLPKDRFSAERLKGVDSTLKIQPAKLEDSAVYLCASSSGQTFTDTQYFGPGTRLTVL.

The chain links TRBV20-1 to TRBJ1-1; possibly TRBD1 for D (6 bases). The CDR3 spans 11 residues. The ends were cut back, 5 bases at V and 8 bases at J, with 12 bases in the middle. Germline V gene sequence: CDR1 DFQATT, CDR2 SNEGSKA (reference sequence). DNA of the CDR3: TGCAGTGCTGCTAGGGGGGGGGAAGCTTTCTTT. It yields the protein CSAARGGEAFF.

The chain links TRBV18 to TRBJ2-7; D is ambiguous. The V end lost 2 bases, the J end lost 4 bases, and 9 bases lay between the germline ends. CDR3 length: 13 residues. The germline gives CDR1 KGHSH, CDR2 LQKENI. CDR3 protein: CASSPMGQYEQYV. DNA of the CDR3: TGTGCCAGCTCACCAATGGGCCAATACGAGCAGTACGTC.

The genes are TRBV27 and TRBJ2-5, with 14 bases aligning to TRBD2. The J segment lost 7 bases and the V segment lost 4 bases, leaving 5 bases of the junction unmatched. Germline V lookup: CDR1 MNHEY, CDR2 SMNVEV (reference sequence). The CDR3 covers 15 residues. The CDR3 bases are TGTGCCAGCAGTTCATACGGGACTAGCGGGGGGACCCAGTACTTC. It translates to CASSSYGTSGGTQYF.

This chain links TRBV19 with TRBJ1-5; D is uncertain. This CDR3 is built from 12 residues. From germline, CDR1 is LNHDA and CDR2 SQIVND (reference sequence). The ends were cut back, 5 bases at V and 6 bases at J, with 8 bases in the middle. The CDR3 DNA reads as TGTGCCAGTAGTGTCGGGTTTCAGCCCCAGCATTTT. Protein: CASSVGFQPQHF.

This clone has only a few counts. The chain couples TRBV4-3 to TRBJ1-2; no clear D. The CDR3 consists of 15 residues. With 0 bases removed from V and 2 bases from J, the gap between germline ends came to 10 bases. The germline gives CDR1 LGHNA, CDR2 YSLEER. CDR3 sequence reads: CASSQEIDGNYGYTF. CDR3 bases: TGCGCCAGCAGCCAAGAAATTGACGGGAACTATGGCTACACCTTC.

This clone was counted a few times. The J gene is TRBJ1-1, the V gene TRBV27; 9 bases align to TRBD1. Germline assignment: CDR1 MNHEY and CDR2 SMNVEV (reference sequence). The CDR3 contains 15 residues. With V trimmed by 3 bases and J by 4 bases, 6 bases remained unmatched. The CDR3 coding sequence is TGTGCCAGCAGTTTTCTCGGACAGGGGAGCACTGAAGCTTTCTTT. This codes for CASSFLGQGSTEAFF.

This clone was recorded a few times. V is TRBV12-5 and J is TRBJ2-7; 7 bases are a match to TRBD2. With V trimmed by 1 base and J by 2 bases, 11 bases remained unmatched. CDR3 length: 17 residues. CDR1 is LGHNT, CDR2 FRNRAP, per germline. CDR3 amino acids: CASGLDLTSKNPYEQYV. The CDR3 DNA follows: TGTGCTAGTGGTTTGGACCTGACTAGCAAAAATCCCTACGAGCAGTACGTC.

The CDR3 protein is CASSPLGGNLDNSPLHF. CDR3 coding DNA: TGCGCCAGCAGCCCCCTTGGAGGGAACCTAGATAATTCACCCCTCCACTTT. The chain links TRBV5-1 to TRBJ1-6; no firm D call. Looked up from germline, CDR1 is SGHRS and CDR2 is YFSETQ. Trimming pared 4 bases from V and 5 bases from J, leaving 19 bases between. The CDR3 contains 17 residues.

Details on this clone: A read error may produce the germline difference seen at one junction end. The CDR3 DNA reads as TGTTCCAGCAGCTTAGCAGGGGCCCCTAATGAAAAACTGTTTTTT. Translation: CSSSLAGAPNEKLFF. The rearrangement joins TRBV7-9 to TRBJ1-4; tentatively, D is TRBD1 (6 bases). Germline V CDR1 and CDR2: SEHNR, FQNEAQ (reference sequence). The CDR3 totals 15 residues.

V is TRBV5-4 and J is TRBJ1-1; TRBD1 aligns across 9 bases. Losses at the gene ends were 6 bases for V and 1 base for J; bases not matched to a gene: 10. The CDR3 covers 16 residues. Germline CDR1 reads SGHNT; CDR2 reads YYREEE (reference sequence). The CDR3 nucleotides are TGTGCCAGCACCCCAACACAGGGGGCGGGGAACACTGAAGCTTTCTTT. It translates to CASTPTQGAGNTEAFF.

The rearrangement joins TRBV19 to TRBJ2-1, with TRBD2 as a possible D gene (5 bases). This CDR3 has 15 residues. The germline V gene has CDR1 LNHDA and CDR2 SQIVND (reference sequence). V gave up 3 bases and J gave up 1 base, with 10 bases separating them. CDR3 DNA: TGTGCCAGTAGTATGCGTCGGGGATCCTACAATGAGCAGTTCTTC. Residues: CASSMRRGSYNEQFF.

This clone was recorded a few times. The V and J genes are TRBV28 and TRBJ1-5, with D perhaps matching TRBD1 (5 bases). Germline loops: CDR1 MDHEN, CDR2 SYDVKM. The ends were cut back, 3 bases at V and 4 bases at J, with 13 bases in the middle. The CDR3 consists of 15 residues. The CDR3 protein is CASSFKVPGNQPQHF. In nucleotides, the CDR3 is TGTGCCAGCAGTTTTAAGGTTCCAGGGAATCAGCCCCAGCATTTT.

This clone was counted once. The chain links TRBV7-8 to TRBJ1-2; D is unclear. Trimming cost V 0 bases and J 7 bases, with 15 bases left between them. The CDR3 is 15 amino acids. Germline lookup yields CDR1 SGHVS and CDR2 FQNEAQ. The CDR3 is CASSLAGRLVVGYTF. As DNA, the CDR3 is TGTGCCAGCAGCTTAGCTGGCAGGCTGGTGGTTGGCTACACCTTC.

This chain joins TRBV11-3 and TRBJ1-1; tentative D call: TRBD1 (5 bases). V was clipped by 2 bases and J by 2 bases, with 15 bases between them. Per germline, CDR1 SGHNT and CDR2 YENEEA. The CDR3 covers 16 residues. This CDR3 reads CASSLSSGVKNTEAFF. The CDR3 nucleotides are TGTGCCAGCAGCTTATCCTCGGGGGTTAAAAACACTGAAGCTTTCTTT.

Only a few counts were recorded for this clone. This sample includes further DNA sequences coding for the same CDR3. CDR3 sequence: CASSLVAGDYGYTF. CDR3 DNA: TGTGCCAGCAGCTTAGTTGCAGGGGACTATGGCTACACCTTC. The chain carries TRBV7-2 and TRBJ1-2; D possibly corresponds to TRBD1 (6 bases). This CDR3 region has 14 residues. Per the germline V gene, CDR1 is SGHTA and CDR2 is FQGNSA. V lost 1 base, J lost 3 bases, and 9 bases lay in between.

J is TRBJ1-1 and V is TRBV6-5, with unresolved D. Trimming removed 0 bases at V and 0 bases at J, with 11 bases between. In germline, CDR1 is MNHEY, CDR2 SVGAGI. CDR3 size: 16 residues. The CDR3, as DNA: TGTGCCAGCAGTTACTCCCATTCATGGCTGAACACTGAAGCTTTCTTT. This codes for CASSYSHSWLNTEAFF.

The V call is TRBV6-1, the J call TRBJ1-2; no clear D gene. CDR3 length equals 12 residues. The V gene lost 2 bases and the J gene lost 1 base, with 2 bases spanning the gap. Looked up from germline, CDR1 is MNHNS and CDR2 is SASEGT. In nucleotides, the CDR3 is TGTGCCAGCAGTGAACTTAACTATGGCTACACCTTC. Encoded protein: CASSELNYGYTF.

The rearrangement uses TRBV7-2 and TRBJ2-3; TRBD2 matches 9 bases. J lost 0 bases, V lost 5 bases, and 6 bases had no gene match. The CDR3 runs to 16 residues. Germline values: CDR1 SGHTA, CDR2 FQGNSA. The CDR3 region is CASSTLAGWSTDTQYF. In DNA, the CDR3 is TGTGCCAGCAGCACCCTAGCGGGGTGGAGCACAGATACGCAGTATTTT.

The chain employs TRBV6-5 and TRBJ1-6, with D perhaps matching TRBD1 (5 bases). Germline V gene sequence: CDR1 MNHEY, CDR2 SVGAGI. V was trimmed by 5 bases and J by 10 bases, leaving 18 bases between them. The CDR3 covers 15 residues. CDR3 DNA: TGTGCCAGCAGTAAAGGGGTGGCTTTTTCCTCACCCCTCCACTTT. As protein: CASSKGVAFSSPLHF.

CDR3 sequence (DNA): TGTGCCACCAGCAGGACCCGACAGGGGGCACAAACCGGGGAGCTGTTTTTT. It translates to CATSRTRQGAQTGELFF. The genes are TRBV15 and TRBJ2-2, with TRBD1 identical over 10 bases. V lost 3 bases and J lost 5; bases outside the gene matches: 9. The CDR3 has 17 amino acids. Germline lookup yields CDR1 LNHNV and CDR2 YYDKDF (reference sequence).